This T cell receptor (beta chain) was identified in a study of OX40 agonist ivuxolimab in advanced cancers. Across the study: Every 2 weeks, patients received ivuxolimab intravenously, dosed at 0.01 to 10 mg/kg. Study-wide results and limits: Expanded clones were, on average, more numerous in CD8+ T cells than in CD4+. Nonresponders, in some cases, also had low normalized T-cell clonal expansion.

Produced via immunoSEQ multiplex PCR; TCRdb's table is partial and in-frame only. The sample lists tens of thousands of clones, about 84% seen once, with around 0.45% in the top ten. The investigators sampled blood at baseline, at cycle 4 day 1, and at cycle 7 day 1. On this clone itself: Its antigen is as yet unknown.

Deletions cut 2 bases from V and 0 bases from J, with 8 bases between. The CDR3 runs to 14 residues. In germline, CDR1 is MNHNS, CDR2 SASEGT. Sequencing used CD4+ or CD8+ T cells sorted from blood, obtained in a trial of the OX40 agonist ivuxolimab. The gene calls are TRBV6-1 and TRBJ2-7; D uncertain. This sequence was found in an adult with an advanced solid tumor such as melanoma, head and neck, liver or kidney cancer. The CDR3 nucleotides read TGTGCCAGCAGTGAAACTACAGTCTCCTACGAGCAGTACGTC. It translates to CASSETTVSYEQYV.